The 10 T cell receptor beta chains reported below all come from one sample, sequenced in a study of regulatory T cells in long-lasting Graves disease. Time point meaning: persistent/refractory GD, antithyroid drugs over 5 years with positive TRAb. Following extraction of RNA from PBMCs, that RNA was used to make the TCR library. Building the TCR beta libraries relied on iRepertoire HTBI primers, and CDR3 regions underwent Arm-PCR. TCRdb re-derived calls from the multiplex PCR reads in MiXCR, one entry per CDR3 protein. Of under 500,000 distinct CDR3 sequences in the sample, more than 20% are singletons; the top ten hold less than 25%. The starting material was peripheral blood mononuclear cells (PBMCs), obtained when the disease was refractory, from a patient treated with antithyroid drugs. The source is a female donor with Graves disease.

Ten or more counts support this clonotype. The rearrangement links TRBV2 to TRBJ1-1; D may be TRBD1 (6 bases). This CDR3 contains 14 residues. Germline CDR1 and CDR2: SNHLY and FYNNEI. The V and J ends lost 7 bases and 4 bases respectively, with 16 bases between them. CDR3 sequence reads: CASTTGASSTEAFF. Written as DNA, the CDR3 is TGTGCCAGCACCACGGGGGCGTCGAGCACTGAAGCTTTCTTT.

The gene calls are TRBV7-2 and TRBJ2-6; 7 positions match TRBD1. The CDR3 consists of 18 residues. J gave up 0 bases and V 2 bases, and 7 bases lay outside the gene matches. CDR1 is SGHTA and CDR2 is FQGNSA in the germline V gene. The chain's CDR3 is CASSLSTGARSGANVLTF. The CDR3 DNA reads TGTGCCAGCAGCTTATCCACAGGGGCCCGCTCTGGGGCCAACGTCCTGACTTTC.

J is TRBJ1-3 and V is TRBV10-3; D may be TRBD1 (6 bases). The CDR3 is made up of 16 amino acids. The germline V gene has CDR1 ENHRY and CDR2 SYGVKD. Trimming cost V 4 bases and J 0 bases, with 13 bases left between them. CDR3 region: CAISGPRTDSGNTIYF. The CDR3 DNA reads TGTGCCATCAGTGGACCCCGGACAGACTCTGGAAACACCATATATTTT.

CDR3 DNA: TGTGCCAGCAGCTTGGAGCTTCAAAACACTGAAGCTTTCTTT. As protein: CASSLELQNTEAFF. The chain joins TRBV5-6 to TRBJ1-1, with no clear D. V lost 0 bases to trimming and J lost 2 bases, with 8 bases between them. Germline values: CDR1 SGHDT, CDR2 YYEEEE. The CDR3 runs 14 residues.

The V and J genes are TRBV5-4 and TRBJ2-7, with a weak D call TRBD1 (6 bases). CDR3 length: 13 residues. Trimming removed 5 bases at V and 5 bases at J, with 14 bases between. Germline CDR1 and CDR2: SGHNT and YYREEE (reference sequence). CDR3 region: CASRLQGSNEQYF. CDR3 coding DNA: TGTGCCAGCAGACTACAGGGTTCAAACGAGCAGTACTTC.

This chain joins TRBV11-2 and TRBJ2-3; D is unclear. The length of the CDR3 is 16 residues. Germline V gene data show CDR1 as SGHAT and CDR2 as FQNNGV. Trimming left V 5 bases short and J 2 bases short, with 17 bases between. CDR3 protein: CASSPPGRRLTDTQYF. The CDR3 DNA reads TGTGCCAGCAGCCCCCCGGGCAGGCGACTCACAGATACGCAGTATTTT.

V is TRBV7-9 and J is TRBJ1-1, with D unresolved. There are 13 residues in the CDR3. CDR1 is SEHNR, CDR2 FQNEAQ, per germline (reference sequence). V lost 4 bases, J lost 10 bases, and 16 bases lay in between. CDR3 loop: CASSSSTLLGAFF. The CDR3 DNA reads as TGTGCCAGCAGCTCATCTACCCTCTTAGGAGCTTTCTTT.

This clonotype was found many times. For the CDR3, the DNA is TGTGCCAGCAGTTCAAGGACTAGACCGACCTACGAGCAGTACTTC. Amino acids: CASSSRTRPTYEQYF. This chain uses TRBV28 with TRBJ2-7; the match to TRBD2 covers 7 bases. CDR1 is MDHEN, CDR2 SYDVKM, per germline. The V gene end was trimmed by 4 bases and the J gene end by 2 bases; junction bases not matched to a gene: 8. The CDR3 loop spans 15 amino acids. The whole variable domain, filled in from reference TRBV28 and TRBJ2-7, reads DVKVTQSSRYLVKRTGEKVFLECVQDMDHENMFWYRQDPGLGLRLIYFSYDVKMKEKGDIPEGYSVSREKKERFSLILESASTNQTSMYLCASSSRTRPTYEQYFGPGTRLTVT.

The sample holds many counts of this clonotype. This CDR3 is CASSVKGGGELFF. Written as DNA, the CDR3 is TGTGCCAGCAGTGTAAAGGGGGGCGGGGAGCTGTTTTTT. V gene TRBV6-1 combines with J gene TRBJ2-2; D tentatively fits TRBD1 or TRBD2 (6 bases each). The germline V gene encodes CDR1 MNHNS and CDR2 SASEGT. This CDR3 region has 13 residues. Trimming took 4 bases from V and 7 from J, leaving 10 bases between them.

This clonotype was recorded once. The rearrangement links TRBV10-3 to TRBJ2-6; D is unclear. V was pared by 6 bases and J by 2 bases, with 14 bases between. This CDR3 region has 16 residues. Germline assignment: CDR1 ENHRY and CDR2 SYGVKD. The CDR3 DNA reads as TGTGCCATCAGATCCCCCCCGGATACTGGGGCCAACGTCCTGACTTTC. Protein sequence: CAIRSPPDTGANVLTF.